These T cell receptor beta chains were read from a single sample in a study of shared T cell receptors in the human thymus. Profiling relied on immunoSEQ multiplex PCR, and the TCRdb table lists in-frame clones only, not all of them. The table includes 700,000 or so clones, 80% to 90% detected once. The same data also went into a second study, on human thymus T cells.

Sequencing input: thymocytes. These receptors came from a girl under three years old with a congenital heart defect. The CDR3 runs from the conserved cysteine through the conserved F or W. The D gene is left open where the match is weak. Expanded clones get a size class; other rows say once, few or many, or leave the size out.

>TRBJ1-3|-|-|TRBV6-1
CASSELGGGSGNTIYF
TGTGCCAGCAGTGAACTAGGGGGTGGGTCTGGAAACACCATATATTTT
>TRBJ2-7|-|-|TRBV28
CASSRIDRPSYEQYF
TGTGCCAGCAGTCGCATAGACAGGCCCTCCTACGAGCAGTACTTC
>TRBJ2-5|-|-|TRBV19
CASSPMSADSAETQYF
TGTGCCAGTAGCCCAATGAGCGCGGATAGCGCAGAGACCCAGTACTTC
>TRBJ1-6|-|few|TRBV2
CASSDGGHASSYNSPLHF
TGTGCCAGCAGTGATGGGGGACACGCGAGCTCCTATAATTCACCCCTCCACTTT
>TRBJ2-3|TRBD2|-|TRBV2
CASTLSRLAGSLPSTDTQYF
TGTGCCAGCACCCTAAGCAGACTAGCGGGGAGCCTACCTAGCACAGATACGCAGTATTTT
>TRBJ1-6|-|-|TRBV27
CASTSSGRGSPLHF
TGTGCCAGCACCTCTTCCGGACGAGGGTCACCCCTCCACTTT
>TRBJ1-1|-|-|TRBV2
CASRTRGNTEAFF
TGTGCCAGCAGGACCCGAGGGAACACTGAAGCTTTCTTT
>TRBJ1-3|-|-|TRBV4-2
CASSQNHRGNTIYF
TGTGCCAGCAGCCAAAATCACAGGGGAAACACCATATATTTT
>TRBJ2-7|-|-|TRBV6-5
CASRYRGGLSYEQYF
TGTGCCAGCAGATACCGCGGGGGCCTCTCCTACGAGCAGTACTTC
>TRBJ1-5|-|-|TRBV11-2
CASSPRGQPQHF
TGTGCCAGCAGCCCTAGGGGTCAGCCCCAGCATTTT
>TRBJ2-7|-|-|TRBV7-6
CASSRRGGEQYF
TGTGCCAGCAGCCGCCGGGGTGGGGAGCAGTACTTC
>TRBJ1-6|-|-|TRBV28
CASSSHRSGSSYNSPLHF
TGTGCCAGCAGTTCCCATCGTAGTGGGAGCTCCTATAATTCACCCCTCCACTTT
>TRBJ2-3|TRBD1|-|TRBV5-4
CASQRATGKGTDTQYF
TGTGCCAGCCAGAGAGCGACAGGGAAGGGCACAGATACGCAGTATTTT
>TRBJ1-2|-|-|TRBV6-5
CASSYARFYGYTF
TGTGCCAGCAGTTACGCCCGGTTCTATGGCTACACCTTC
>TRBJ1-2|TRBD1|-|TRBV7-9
CASSVLPEGGQGVNYGYTF
TGTGCCAGCAGCGTTCTCCCGGAAGGGGGACAGGGTGTCAACTATGGCTACACCTTC
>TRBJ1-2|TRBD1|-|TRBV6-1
CASKGTGDYGYTF
TGTGCCAGCAAGGGGACAGGGGATTATGGCTACACCTTC
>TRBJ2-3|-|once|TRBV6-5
CASSYSRKLADTQYF
TGTGCCAGCAGTTACTCGAGGAAGTTAGCAGATACGCAGTATTTT
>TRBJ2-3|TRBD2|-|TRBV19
CASSPWTSGRTDTQYF
TGTGCCAGTAGTCCGTGGACTAGCGGACGCACAGATACGCAGTATTTT
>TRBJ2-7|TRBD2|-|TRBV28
CASRRTSGGESSYEQYF
TGTGCCAGCAGAAGGACTAGCGGGGGGGAATCTTCCTACGAGCAGTACTTC
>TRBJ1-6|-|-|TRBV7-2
CASSPAGDSPLHF
TGTGCCAGCAGCCCAGCAGGGGATTCACCCCTCCACTTT
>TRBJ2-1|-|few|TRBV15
CATRLWVRNEQFF
TGTGCCACCAGACTATGGGTGCGCAATGAGCAGTTCTTC
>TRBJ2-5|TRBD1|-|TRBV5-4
CASSPPPRTGKETQYF
TGTGCCAGCAGCCCACCCCCTCGGACAGGGAAAGAGACCCAGTACTTC
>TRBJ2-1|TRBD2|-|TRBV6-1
CASSETGGGYNEQFF
TGTGCCAGCAGTGAAACGGGGGGAGGTTACAATGAGCAGTTCTTC
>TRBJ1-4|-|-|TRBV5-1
CASSRYRALNEKLFF
TGCGCCAGCAGCCGGTACAGGGCTCTAAATGAAAAACTGTTTTTT
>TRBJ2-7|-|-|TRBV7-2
CASSLQGYEQYF
TGTGCCAGCAGTCTACAGGGTTACGAGCAGTACTTC
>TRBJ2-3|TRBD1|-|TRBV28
CASSPPDRGRTDTQYF
TGTGCCAGCAGTCCACCGGACAGGGGAAGGACAGATACGCAGTATTTT
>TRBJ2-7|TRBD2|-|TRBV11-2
CASSILADSSYEQYF
TGTGCCAGCAGCATCCTAGCGGATAGCTCCTACGAGCAGTACTTC
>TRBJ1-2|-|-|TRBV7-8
CASSLIGENGYTF
TGTGCCAGCAGCTTAATAGGAGAAAATGGCTACACCTTC
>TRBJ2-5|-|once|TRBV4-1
CASSQRQDFGLAQETQYF
TGCGCCAGCAGCCAAAGACAAGATTTCGGACTCGCCCAAGAGACCCAGTACTTC
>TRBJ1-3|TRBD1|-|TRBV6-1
CASSEAMGQGEGNTIYF
TGTGCCAGCAGTGAAGCCATGGGGCAGGGGGAAGGAAACACCATATATTTT
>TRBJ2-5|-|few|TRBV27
CASSPPSGETQYF
TGTGCCAGCAGTCCCCCTAGTGGAGAGACCCAGTACTTC
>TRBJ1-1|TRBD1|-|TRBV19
CASSIGTGIVF
TGTGCCAGTAGTATCGGGACAGGGATTGTCTTT
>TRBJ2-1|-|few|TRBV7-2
CASSLFIDSRGSRYNEQFF
TGTGCCAGCAGCTTATTTATTGATTCTCGGGGTTCTCGCTACAATGAGCAGTTCTTC
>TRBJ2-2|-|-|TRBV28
CASSPPTGNTGELFF
TGTGCCAGCAGTCCGCCGACAGGGAACACCGGGGAGCTGTTTTTT
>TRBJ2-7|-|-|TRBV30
CAWSKQGFHEQYF
TGTGCCTGGAGTAAACAGGGTTTCCACGAGCAGTACTTC
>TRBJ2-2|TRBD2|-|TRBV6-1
CASSGHGLVGELFF
TGTGCCAGCAGTGGGCACGGACTAGTAGGGGAGCTGTTTTTT
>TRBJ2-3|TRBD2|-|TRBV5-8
CASSRGTSGSPHGTDTQYF
TGTGCCAGCAGCCGCGGGACTAGCGGGAGTCCCCACGGCACAGATACGCAGTATTTT
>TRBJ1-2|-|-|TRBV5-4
CASRLDIHGTTYGYTF
TGTGCCAGCAGACTAGACATACACGGGACAACGTATGGCTACACCTTC
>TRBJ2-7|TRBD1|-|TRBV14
CASSQDRSGTGTYEQYF
TGTGCCAGCAGCCAAGATAGAAGTGGGACAGGTACCTACGAGCAGTACTTC
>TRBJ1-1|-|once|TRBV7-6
CASSLLPRGDTEAFF
TGTGCCAGCAGCTTACTCCCCAGGGGAGACACTGAAGCTTTCTTT
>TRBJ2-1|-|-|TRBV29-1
CSVPDSSYNEQFF
TGCAGCGTACCCGACTCGTCGTACAATGAGCAGTTCTTC
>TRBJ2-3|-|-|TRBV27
CATTSRADTQYF
TGTGCCACCACAAGCAGGGCAGATACGCAGTATTTT
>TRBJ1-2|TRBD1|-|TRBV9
CASSARGRPGYTF
TGTGCCAGCAGCGCCAGGGGGCGACCCGGCTACACCTTC
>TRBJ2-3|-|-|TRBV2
CASSAGITDTQYF
TGTGCCAGCAGCGCCGGGATTACAGATACGCAGTATTTT
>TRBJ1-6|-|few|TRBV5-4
CASSDTGLRSPLHF
TGTGCCAGCAGCGACACAGGGCTCCGCTCACCCCTCCACTTT
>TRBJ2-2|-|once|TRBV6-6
CASRFESGELFF
TGTGCCAGCAGGTTCGAGTCCGGGGAGCTGTTTTTT
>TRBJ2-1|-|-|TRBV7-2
CASIPTAGEQFF
TGTGCCAGCATCCCGACAGCGGGTGAGCAGTTCTTC
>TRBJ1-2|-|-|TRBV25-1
CASSGSPAGTGANYGYTF
TGTGCCAGCAGTGGGAGCCCAGCGGGAACGGGAGCTAACTATGGCTACACCTTC
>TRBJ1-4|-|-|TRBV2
CASNNAGYGEKLFF
TGTGCCAGCAACAACGCGGGTTATGGTGAAAAACTGTTTTTT
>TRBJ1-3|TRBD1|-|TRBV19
CASSARKGTANGNTIYF
TGTGCCAGTAGTGCTAGAAAAGGGACAGCTAATGGAAACACCATATATTTT
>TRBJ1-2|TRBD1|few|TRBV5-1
CASSFDRGSNYGYTF
TGCGCCAGCAGCTTCGACAGGGGTAGTAACTATGGCTACACCTTC
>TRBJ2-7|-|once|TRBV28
CASMRGSYEQYF
TGTGCCAGCATGCGGGGCTCCTACGAGCAGTACTTC
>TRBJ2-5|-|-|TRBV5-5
CASSYDRKETQYF
TGTGCCAGCAGTTACGACAGGAAAGAGACCCAGTACTTC
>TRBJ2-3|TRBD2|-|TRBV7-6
CASSSTVGGGADSGTQYF
TGTGCCAGCAGCTCTACGGTGGGCGGGGGGGCCGACAGTGGTACGCAGTATTTT
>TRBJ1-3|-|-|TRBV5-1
CASSFGGGAGNTIYF
TGCGCCAGCAGCTTCGGAGGGGGGGCTGGAAACACCATATATTTT
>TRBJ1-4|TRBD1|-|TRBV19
CASSIMGQQKLFF
TGTGCCAGTAGTATAATGGGACAGCAAAAACTGTTTTTT
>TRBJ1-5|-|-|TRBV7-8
CASSPEREGDQPQHF
TGTGCCAGCAGCCCTGAACGGGAGGGAGATCAGCCCCAGCATTTT
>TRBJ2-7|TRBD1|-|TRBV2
CASNRGQGFTEQYF
TGTGCCAGCAACCGGGGACAGGGGTTCACAGAGCAGTACTTC
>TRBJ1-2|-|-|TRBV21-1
CASSTPQLYGYTF
TGTGCCAGCAGCACTCCACAGCTATATGGCTACACCTTC